The 25 T cell receptor beta chains reported below all come from one sample, sequenced in a study of identical twins. TCRdb re-called the 5' RACE reads through MiXCR, storing one row per CDR3 protein. The sample contains 200,000 to 250,000 distinct CDR3 sequences, 6% to 7% of which appear only once. This sample also belongs to another study, concerning T cells expressing NK-cell markers.

The sample comprised CD8+ T cells sorted from blood. These receptors were collected from a woman aged 18-30 years in good health.

J is TRBJ1-5 and V is TRBV6-5; TRBD1 aligns across 9 bases. Per germline, CDR1 MNHEY and CDR2 SVGAGI. The V gene end was trimmed by 1 base and the J gene end by 5 bases; junction bases not matched to a gene: 0. This CDR3 has 14 amino acids. The CDR3 DNA follows: TGTGCCAGCAGTTACTACAGGGGGCATCAGCCCCAGCATTTT. Its protein is CASSYYRGHQPQHF.

This clonotype was recorded at least ten times. The chain joins TRBV7-2 to TRBJ2-1; 8 nucleotides align to TRBD2. Germline V gives CDR1 SGHTA, CDR2 FQGNSA. The J segment lost 2 bases and the V segment lost 3 bases, leaving 3 bases of the junction unmatched. The CDR3 has 15 amino acids. The CDR3 coding sequence is TGTGCCAGCAGCTTCCTAGCGGGCCCCTACAATGAGCAGTTCTTC. It specifies CASSFLAGPYNEQFF.

This clonotype was seen only a few times. The chain combines TRBV27 with TRBJ2-1, with 13 bases lining up with TRBD2. Germline loops: CDR1 MNHEY, CDR2 SMNVEV (reference sequence). This CDR3 region has 14 residues. With V trimmed by 4 bases and J by 6 bases, 0 bases remained unmatched. The CDR3 sequence: CASSWTSGGNEQFF. The DNA for the CDR3 is TGTGCCAGCAGTTGGACTAGCGGGGGCAATGAGCAGTTCTTC.

The chain links TRBV11-2 to TRBJ2-1; D is ambiguous. The CDR3 length is 15 residues. Trimming took 0 bases from V and 6 from J, leaving 12 bases between them. Germline assignment: CDR1 SGHAT and CDR2 FQNNGV. CDR3 bases: TGTGCCAGCAGCTTAGAGTATGACTCGGTCAATGAGCAGTTCTTC. Amino acids: CASSLEYDSVNEQFF.

The chain joins TRBV24-1 to TRBJ2-1; D may be TRBD1 or TRBD2 (5 bases each). V lost 3 bases, J lost 8 bases, and 13 bases lay in between. There are 14 residues in the CDR3. Germline V gene lookup returns CDR1 KGHDR and CDR2 SFDVKD. The CDR3 spells CATSDPLGAHEQFF. DNA for the CDR3: TGTGCCACCAGTGATCCCCTCGGGGCTCATGAGCAGTTCTTC.

The V gene is TRBV29-1, the J gene TRBJ2-7, with TRBD2 as a possible D gene (6 bases). Trimming cost V 5 bases and J 6 bases, with 11 bases left between them. CDR1 SQVTM and CDR2 ANQGSEA come from the germline V gene. The length of the CDR3 is 11 residues. CDR3 nucleotide sequence: TGCAGCGTTACGCAGGGAGGCGAGCAGTACTTC. Protein sequence: CSVTQGGEQYF.

This rearrangement joins TRBV5-5 to TRBJ1-1; no clear D gene. The CDR3 has 14 residues. The germline gives CDR1 SGHKS, CDR2 YYEKEE (reference sequence). V shed 0 bases and J shed 6 bases, with 12 bases lying between them. In nucleotides, the CDR3 is TGTGCCAGCAGCTTGGTGGGCAGGTCCGCTGAAGCTTTCTTT. It is translated as CASSLVGRSAEAFF.

This clonotype was picked up a small number of times. V usage is TRBV20-1 and J usage is TRBJ1-2, with 8 bases matching TRBD1. The CDR3 extends over 14 amino acids. J was trimmed by 4 bases and V by 1 base; bases with no gene match: 5. CDR1 and CDR2 (germline): DFQATT, SNEGSKA (reference sequence). The CDR3 reads CSARVTGATYGYTF. CDR3 nucleotides: TGCAGTGCTAGAGTGACAGGGGCTACCTATGGCTACACCTTC.

This clonotype has a handful of counts. The rearrangement uses TRBV30 and TRBJ2-1; D unclear. There are 13 residues in the CDR3. V was clipped by 5 bases and J by 0 bases, with 8 bases between them. Germline V gene lookup returns CDR1 GTSNPN and CDR2 SVGIG (reference sequence). The CDR3 nucleotides are TGTGCCTGGGGAATCGCCTCCTACAATGAGCAGTTCTTC. The encoded protein is CAWGIASYNEQFF.

This clonotype was picked up a small number of times. CDR3: CASSLGTSGGAGEQYF. The CDR3, as DNA: TGTGCCAGCAGCCTAGGGACTAGCGGGGGGGCCGGCGAGCAGTACTTC. The V and J genes are TRBV9 and TRBJ2-7; 16 bases fit TRBD2. From germline, CDR1 is SGDLS and CDR2 YYNGEE. After removal of 4 bases from V and 6 bases from J, the junction contained 7 bases not matched to a gene. The CDR3 runs to 16 residues.

The chain has TRBV5-5 and TRBJ1-2; the D gene is possibly TRBD1 (5 bases). The CDR3 is 16 residues long. V lost 2 bases and J lost 4, with 18 bases in between. Germline values: CDR1 SGHKS, CDR2 YYEKEE (reference sequence). This CDR3 reads CASSFNKLRDGYGYTF. CDR3 sequence (DNA): TGTGCCAGCAGCTTCAACAAACTCCGGGACGGCTATGGCTACACCTTC. Based on the CDR3 plus reference TRBV5-5 and TRBJ1-2, the full variable domain is DAGVTQSPTHLIKTRGQQVTLRCSPISGHKSVSWYQQVLGQGPQFIFQYYEKEERGRGNFPDRFSARQFPNYSSELNVNALLLGDSALYLCASSFNKLRDGYGYTFGSGTRLTVV.

This clonotype was detected many times. V usage is TRBV12-3 or TRBV12-4 and J usage is TRBJ1-2, with 7 bases aligning to TRBD1. The V and J ends lost 5 bases and 6 bases, in that order; junction bases with no gene match: 6. CDR3 length: 13 amino acids. CDR3 protein: CASSPRTGDGYTF. The CDR3 bases are TGTGCCAGCAGTCCCAGAACAGGGGATGGCTACACCTTC.

This clonotype was picked up many times. The chain links TRBV20-1 to TRBJ2-2; D gene unclear. The CDR3 loop spans 11 amino acids. Germline-derived CDR1 and CDR2 are DFQATT and SNEGSKA (reference sequence). The DNA for the CDR3 is TGCAGCGCCAGGAACACCGGGGAGCTGTTTTTT. This translates into CSARNTGELFF.

This clonotype was seen only a few times. V usage is TRBV20-1 and J usage is TRBJ1-1, with D possibly TRBD1 on 5 matching bases. CDR3 size: 13 residues. CDR1 is DFQATT and CDR2 is SNEGSKA in the germline V gene (reference sequence). With 6 bases removed from V and 6 bases from J, the gap between germline ends came to 17 bases. Here the CDR3 reads CSALTGLGSEAFF. CDR3 bases: TGCAGTGCCCTAACAGGTTTGGGATCTGAAGCTTTCTTT.

The rearrangement links TRBV27 to TRBJ1-1; D not certain. Per germline, CDR1 MNHEY and CDR2 SMNVEV (reference sequence). The V gene lost 3 bases and the J gene lost 5 bases, with 13 bases spanning the gap. The CDR3 has 14 residues. CDR3 DNA sequence: TGTGCCAGCAGTTTGTGGGGAGGAGGGACTGAAGCTTTCTTT. This translates into CASSLWGGGTEAFF.

The chain carries TRBV6-2 or TRBV6-3 and TRBJ2-1, with 9 bases that match TRBD1. V gave up 2 bases and J gave up 8 bases; unmatched junction bases: 7. The CDR3 consists of 15 residues. Germline CDR1 MNHEY, CDR2 SVGEGT. CDR3 amino acids: CASSYPTGGIYEQFF. DNA of the CDR3: TGTGCCAGCAGTTACCCTACAGGGGGCATCTATGAGCAGTTCTTC.

This clonotype showed up many times. V gene TRBV20-1 combines with J gene TRBJ2-7; 7 positions match TRBD2. Germline V lookup: CDR1 DFQATT, CDR2 SNEGSKA (reference sequence). J lost 0 bases, V lost 4 bases, and 3 bases had no gene match. The CDR3 is 13 residues long. CDR3 region: CSATGTNSYEQYF. DNA of the CDR3: TGCAGTGCTACCGGGACTAACTCCTACGAGCAGTACTTC.

The chain carries TRBV7-9 and TRBJ2-3; the D gene is possibly TRBD2 (7 bases). V gave up 9 bases and J gave up 2 bases, with 18 bases separating them. The germline CDR1 and CDR2 sequences are SEHNR and FQNEAQ (reference sequence). CDR3 size: 15 residues. CDR3 in DNA: TGTGCCAGTAGTGAGGGGGGGAGACACACAGATACGCAGTATTTT. This sequence encodes CASSEGGRHTDTQYF.

The gene calls are TRBV29-1 and TRBJ2-7; 9 bases are a match to TRBD1. This CDR3 spans 14 amino acids. Trimming took 4 bases from V and 1 from J; bases not matched to a gene: 5. CDR1 and CDR2 (germline): SQVTM, ANQGSEA. CDR3 sequence: CSVGGTGRSYEQYF. The CDR3 DNA sequence: TGCAGCGTTGGCGGGACAGGGAGATCCTACGAGCAGTACTTC.

V and J are TRBV4-2 and TRBJ1-1; D gene unclear. Per germline, CDR1 LGHNA and CDR2 YNFKEQ. This CDR3 is built from 17 residues. Trimming pared 1 base from V and 0 bases from J, leaving 15 bases between. Written as DNA, the CDR3 is TGTGCCAGCAGCCAAGCGTTTTTGAGGAACATGAACACTGAAGCTTTCTTT. Amino acid sequence: CASSQAFLRNMNTEAFF.

The V and J genes are TRBV2 and TRBJ2-3; possible D gene TRBD1, 5 bases. CDR1 is SNHLY, CDR2 FYNNEI, per germline. V gave up 7 bases and J gave up 2 bases, with 10 bases separating them. There are 13 residues in the CDR3. CDR3 loop: CASKGVFTDTQYF. The CDR3 bases are TGTGCCAGCAAAGGGGTCTTCACAGATACGCAGTATTTT.

The chain carries TRBV2 and TRBJ2-1; D may be TRBD2 (6 bases). V dropped 3 bases and J dropped 2 bases, with 11 bases sitting between them. The length of the CDR3 is 15 residues. Germline lookup yields CDR1 SNHLY and CDR2 FYNNEI. The CDR3 loop reads CASSDPGEAYNEQFF. CDR3 DNA sequence: TGTGCCAGCAGTGACCCGGGAGAAGCCTACAATGAGCAGTTCTTC.

The CDR3: CSVPGQTDTQYF. The CDR3 nucleotides read TGCAGCGTGCCGGGACAGACAGATACGCAGTATTTT. The J gene is TRBJ2-3, the V gene TRBV29-1, with 7 bases lining up with TRBD1. Germline V gives CDR1 SQVTM, CDR2 ANQGSEA. The length of the CDR3 is 12 residues. V gave up 6 bases and J gave up 3 bases; unmatched junction bases: 3.

This clonotype was picked up many times. The chain carries TRBV6-1 and TRBJ1-2; weak D call: TRBD1 (6 bases). The CDR3 has 14 residues. Germline V gene lookup returns CDR1 MNHNS and CDR2 SASEGT. V was cut by 3 bases and J by 6 bases, with 14 bases left in between. This chain's CDR3 is CASSDQGGGDGYTF. The CDR3, as DNA: TGTGCCAGCAGTGACCAAGGGGGAGGGGATGGCTACACCTTC.

The chain links TRBV12-3 or TRBV12-4 to TRBJ2-5; 11 bases fit TRBD1. V was pared by 0 bases and J by 5 bases, with 5 bases of the junction left unmatched. The CDR3 runs 16 residues. The CDR3 here is CASSLARGQGGETQYF. CDR3 sequence (DNA): TGTGCCAGCAGTTTAGCGAGGGGACAGGGGGGGGAGACCCAGTACTTC.